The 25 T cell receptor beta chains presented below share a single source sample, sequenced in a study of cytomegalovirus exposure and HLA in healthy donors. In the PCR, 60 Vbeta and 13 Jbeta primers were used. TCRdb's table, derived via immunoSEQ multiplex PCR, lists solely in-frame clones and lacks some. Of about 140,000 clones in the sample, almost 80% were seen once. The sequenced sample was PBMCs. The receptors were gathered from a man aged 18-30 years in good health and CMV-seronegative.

The CDR3 DNA is TGTGCCAGCAGCGGCCCCCGGACAGGGGGCCGAGAGCAGTACTTC. Its translation is CASSGPRTGGREQYF. This sequence joins TRBV5-4 and TRBJ2-5, with 11 bases identical to TRBD1. The CDR3 totals 15 residues. Germline CDR1 and CDR2: SGHNT and YYREEE (reference sequence). V was pared by 4 bases and J by 11 bases, with 13 bases of the junction left unmatched.

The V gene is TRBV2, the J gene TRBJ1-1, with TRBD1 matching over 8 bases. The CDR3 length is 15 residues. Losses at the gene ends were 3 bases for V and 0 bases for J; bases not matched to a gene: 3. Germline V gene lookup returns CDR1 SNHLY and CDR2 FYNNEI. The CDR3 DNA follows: TGTGCCAGCAGTGAGCAGGGGGCTATGAACACTGAAGCTTTCTTT. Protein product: CASSEQGAMNTEAFF.

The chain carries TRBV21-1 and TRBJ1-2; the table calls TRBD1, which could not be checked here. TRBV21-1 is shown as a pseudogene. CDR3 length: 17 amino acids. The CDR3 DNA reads TGTGCCAGCAGCAAAGGGGGGACAGGGCTAACCAACTATGGCTACACCTTC. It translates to CASSKGGTGLTNYGYTF.

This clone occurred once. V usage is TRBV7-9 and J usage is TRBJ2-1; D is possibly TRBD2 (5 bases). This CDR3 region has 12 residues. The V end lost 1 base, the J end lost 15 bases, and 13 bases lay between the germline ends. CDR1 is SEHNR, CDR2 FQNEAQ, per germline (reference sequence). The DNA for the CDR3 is TGTGCCAGCAGCTTAGAAGGGCGCGGGCGGTTCTTC. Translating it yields CASSLEGRGRFF.

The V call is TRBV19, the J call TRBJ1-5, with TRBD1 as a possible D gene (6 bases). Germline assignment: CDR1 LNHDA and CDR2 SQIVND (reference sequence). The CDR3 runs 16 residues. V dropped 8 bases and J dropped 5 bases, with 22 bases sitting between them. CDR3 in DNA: TGTGCCAGTCTCAGCTGGGCAGGGGTCGTAGATCAGCCCCAGCATTTT. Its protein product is CASLSWAGVVDQPQHF.

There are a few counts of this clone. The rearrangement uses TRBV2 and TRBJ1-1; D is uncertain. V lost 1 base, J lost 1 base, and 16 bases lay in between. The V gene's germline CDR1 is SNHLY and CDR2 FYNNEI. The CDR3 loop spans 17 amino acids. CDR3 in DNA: TGTGCCAGCAGTGAAGGTTACCAAGTTCGAGGGAACACTGAAGCTTTCTTT. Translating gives CASSEGYQVRGNTEAFF. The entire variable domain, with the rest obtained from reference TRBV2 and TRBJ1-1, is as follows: EPEVTQTPSHQVTQMGQEVILRCVPISNHLYFYWYRQILGQKVEFLVSFYNNEISEKSEIFDDQFSVERPDGSNFTLKIRSTKLEDSAMYFCASSEGYQVRGNTEAFFGQGTRLTVV.

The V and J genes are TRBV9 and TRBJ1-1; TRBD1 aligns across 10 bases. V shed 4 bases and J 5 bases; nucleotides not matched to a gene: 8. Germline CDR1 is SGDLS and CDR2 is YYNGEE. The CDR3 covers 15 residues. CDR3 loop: CASSTWTGGDTEAFF. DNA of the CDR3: TGTGCCAGCAGCACCTGGACAGGGGGAGATACTGAAGCTTTCTTT.

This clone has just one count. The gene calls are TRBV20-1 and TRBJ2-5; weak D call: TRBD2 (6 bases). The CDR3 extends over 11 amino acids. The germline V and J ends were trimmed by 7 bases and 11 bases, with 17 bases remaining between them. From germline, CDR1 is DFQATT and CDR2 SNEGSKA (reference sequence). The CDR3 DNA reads TGCAGTGGTAGTTTGGGCGGGGAGCAGTACTTC. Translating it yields CSGSLGGEQYF.

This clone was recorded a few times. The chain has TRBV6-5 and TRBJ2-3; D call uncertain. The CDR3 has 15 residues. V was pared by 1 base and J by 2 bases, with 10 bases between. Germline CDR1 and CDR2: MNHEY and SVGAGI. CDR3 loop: CASSYLGADTDTQYF. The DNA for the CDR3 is TGTGCCAGCAGTTACTTAGGAGCAGACACAGATACGCAGTATTTT.

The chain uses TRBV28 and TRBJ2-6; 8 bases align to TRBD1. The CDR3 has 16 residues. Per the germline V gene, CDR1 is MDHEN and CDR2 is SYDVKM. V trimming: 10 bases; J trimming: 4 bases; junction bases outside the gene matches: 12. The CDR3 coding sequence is TGTGCCACCCTCGGACAGGGTCGCTCGGGGGCCAACGTCCTGACTTTC. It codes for CATLGQGRSGANVLTF.

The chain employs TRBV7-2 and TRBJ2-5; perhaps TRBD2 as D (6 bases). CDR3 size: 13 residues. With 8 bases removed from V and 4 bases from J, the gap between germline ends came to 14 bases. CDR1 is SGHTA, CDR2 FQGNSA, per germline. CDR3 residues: CASQGRRGETQYF. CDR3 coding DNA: TGTGCCAGCCAAGGCAGGAGGGGAGAGACCCAGTACTTC.

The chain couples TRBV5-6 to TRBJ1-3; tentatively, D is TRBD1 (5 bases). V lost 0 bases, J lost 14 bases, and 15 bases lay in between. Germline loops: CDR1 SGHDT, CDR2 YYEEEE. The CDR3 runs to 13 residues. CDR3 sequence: CASSLEAGILLYF. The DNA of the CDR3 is TGTGCCAGCAGCTTGGAGGCAGGGATTCTCTTATATTTT.

This chain's CDR3 is CASSIPTGYGYTF. In nucleotides, the CDR3 is TGTGCCAGTAGTATACCGACAGGGTATGGCTACACCTTC. The chain employs TRBV19 and TRBJ1-2, with TRBD1 matching over 7 bases. V shed 2 bases, J shed 5 bases, and the junction held 2 bases outside the gene matches. This CDR3 has 13 residues. The germline V gene has CDR1 LNHDA and CDR2 SQIVND (reference sequence).

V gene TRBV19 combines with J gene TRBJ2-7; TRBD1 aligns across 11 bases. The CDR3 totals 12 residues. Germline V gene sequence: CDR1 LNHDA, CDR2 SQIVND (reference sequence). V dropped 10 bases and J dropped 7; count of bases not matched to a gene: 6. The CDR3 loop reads CATGQGAREQYF. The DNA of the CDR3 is TGTGCCACAGGACAGGGGGCGAGGGAGCAGTACTTC.

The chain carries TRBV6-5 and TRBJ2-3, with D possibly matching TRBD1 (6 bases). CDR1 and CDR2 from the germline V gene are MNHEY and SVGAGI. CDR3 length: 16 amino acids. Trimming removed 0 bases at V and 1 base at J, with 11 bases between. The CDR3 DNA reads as TGTGCCAGCAGTTACTCGAGGGACACATGCACAGATACGCAGTATTTT. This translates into CASSYSRDTCTDTQYF.

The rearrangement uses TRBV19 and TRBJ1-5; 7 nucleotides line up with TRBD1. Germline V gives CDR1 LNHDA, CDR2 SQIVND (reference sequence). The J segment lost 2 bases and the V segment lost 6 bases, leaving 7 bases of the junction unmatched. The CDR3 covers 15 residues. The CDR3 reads CASSIRGLGNQPQHF. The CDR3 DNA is TGTGCCAGTAGCATAAGGGGGCTTGGCAATCAGCCCCAGCATTTT. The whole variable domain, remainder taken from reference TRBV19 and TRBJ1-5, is DGGITQSPKYLFRKEGQNVTLSCEQNLNHDAMYWYRQDPGQGLRLIYYSQIVNDFQKGDIAEGYSVSREKKESFPLTVTSAQKNPTAFYLCASSIRGLGNQPQHFGDGTRLSIL.

The CDR3 spells CASSLTPGLAGGYGSTDTQYF. The CDR3 nucleotides are TGCGCCAGCAGCTTGACCCCGGGACTAGCGGGGGGATACGGTAGCACAGATACGCAGTATTTT. The gene calls are TRBV5-1 and TRBJ2-3; TRBD2 matches at 15 bases. The CDR3 spans 21 residues. Losses at the gene ends were 1 base for V and 0 bases for J; bases not matched to a gene: 12. The germline V gene has CDR1 SGHRS and CDR2 YFSETQ.

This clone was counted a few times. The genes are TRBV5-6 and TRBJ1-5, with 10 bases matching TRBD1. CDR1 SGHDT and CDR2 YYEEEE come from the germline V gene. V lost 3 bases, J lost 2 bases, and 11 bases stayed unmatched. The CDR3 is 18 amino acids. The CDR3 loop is CASSSATGGLFGNQPQHF. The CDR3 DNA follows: TGTGCCAGCAGCTCGGCGACAGGGGGCTTATTCGGCAATCAGCCCCAGCATTTT. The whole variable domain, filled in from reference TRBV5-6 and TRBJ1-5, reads DAGVTQSPTHLIKTRGQQVTLRCSPKSGHDTVSWYQQALGQGPQFIFQYYEEEERQRGNFPDRFSGHQFPNYSSELNVNALLLGDSALYLCASSSATGGLFGNQPQHFGDGTRLSIL.

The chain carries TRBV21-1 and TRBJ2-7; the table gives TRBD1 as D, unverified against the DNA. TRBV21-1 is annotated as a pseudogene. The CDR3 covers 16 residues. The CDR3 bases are TGTGCCAGCAGCAAGTTCTCGGGACAGGGGCCCTACGAGCAGTACTTC. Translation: CASSKFSGQGPYEQYF.

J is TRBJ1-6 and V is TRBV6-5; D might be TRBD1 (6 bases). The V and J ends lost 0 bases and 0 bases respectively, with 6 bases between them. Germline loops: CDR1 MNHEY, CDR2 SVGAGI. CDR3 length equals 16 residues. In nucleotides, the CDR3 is TGTGCCAGCAGTTACTCACAGGGCTCCTATAATTCACCCCTCCACTTT. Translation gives CASSYSQGSYNSPLHF.

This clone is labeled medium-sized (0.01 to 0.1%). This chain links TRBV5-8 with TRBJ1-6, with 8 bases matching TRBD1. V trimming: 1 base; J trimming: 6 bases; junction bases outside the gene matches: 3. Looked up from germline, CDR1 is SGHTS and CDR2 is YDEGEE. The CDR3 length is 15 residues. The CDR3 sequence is CASSLNDRGNSPLHF. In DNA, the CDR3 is TGTGCCAGCAGCTTGAACGACAGGGGTAATTCACCCCTCCACTTT.

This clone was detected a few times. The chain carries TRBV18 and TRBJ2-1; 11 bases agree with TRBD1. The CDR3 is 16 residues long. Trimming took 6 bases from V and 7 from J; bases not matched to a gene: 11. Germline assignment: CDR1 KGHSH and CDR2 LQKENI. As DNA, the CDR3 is TGTGCCAGCTCCCGAATGGGACAGGGGGTTGGAAATGAGCAGTTCTTC. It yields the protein CASSRMGQGVGNEQFF. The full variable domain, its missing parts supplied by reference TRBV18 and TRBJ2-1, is NAGVMQNPRHLVRRRGQEARLRCSPMKGHSHVYWYRQLPEEGLKFMVYLQKENIIDESGMPKERFSAEFPKEGPSILRIQQVVRGDSAAYFCASSRMGQGVGNEQFFGPGTRLTVL.

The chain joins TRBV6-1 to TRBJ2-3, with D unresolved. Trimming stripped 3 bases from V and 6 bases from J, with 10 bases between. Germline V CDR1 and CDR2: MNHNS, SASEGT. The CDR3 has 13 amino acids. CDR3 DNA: TGTGCCAGCAGTGACCGGTGGTTGGATACGCAGTATTTT. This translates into CASSDRWLDTQYF.

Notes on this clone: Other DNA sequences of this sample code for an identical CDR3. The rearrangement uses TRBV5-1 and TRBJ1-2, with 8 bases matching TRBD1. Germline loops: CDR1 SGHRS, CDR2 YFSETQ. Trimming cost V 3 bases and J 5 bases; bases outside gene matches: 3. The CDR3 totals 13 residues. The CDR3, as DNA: TGCGCCAGCAGCTCGACAGGGGATTATGGCTACACCTTC. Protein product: CASSSTGDYGYTF. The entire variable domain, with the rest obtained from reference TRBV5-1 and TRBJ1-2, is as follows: KAGVTQTPRYLIKTRGQQVTLSCSPISGHRSVSWYQQTPGQGLQFLFEYFSETQRNKGNFPGRFSGRQFSNSRSEMNVSTLELGDSALYLCASSSTGDYGYTFGSGTRLTVV.

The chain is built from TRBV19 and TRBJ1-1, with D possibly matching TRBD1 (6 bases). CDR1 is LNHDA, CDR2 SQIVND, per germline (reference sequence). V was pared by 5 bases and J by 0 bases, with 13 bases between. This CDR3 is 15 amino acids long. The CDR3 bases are TGTGCCAGTAGTTCACAACAGGGCATGAACACTGAAGCTTTCTTT. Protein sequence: CASSSQQGMNTEAFF.